Sequencing of this TCR beta chain was carried out in a study of shared clonotypes between healthy human individuals. General observations from the study: The represented genetic and exposure-history diversity was limited by the small number of donors. Generation probabilities were higher for clonotypes shared across all four sorted-subset donors than for unshared ones.

For this clone: What it binds is not known. The same CDR3 can be traced to other DNA sequences in this sample.

Clones were sequenced by immunoSEQ multiplex PCR, and TCRdb holds only the in-frame ones, with some missing. The profile shows around 2,000,000 clones, over 85% of them singletons. Both subsets, CD45RA+ naive and CD45RA-negative memory, were split from the CD4+ cells. Sequencing was carried out using naive CD4+ T cells sorted from blood. The subset was: CD45RA+ positively selected. This TCR came from a man between 18 and 29 years old in good health.

CDR3 nucleotides: TGTGCCAGCTCACCGGGACAGGGGGCGCGTGGCTACACCTTC. This encodes CASSPGQGARGYTF. The chain combines TRBV18 with TRBJ1-2; 12 nucleotides align to TRBD1. This CDR3 is built from 14 residues. The junction had 3 bases not matched to a gene; V was cut back by 3 bases and J by 7 bases. CDR1 and CDR2 (germline): KGHSH, LQKENI. The variable domain in full, with the rest retrieved from reference TRBV18 and TRBJ1-2, is NAGVMQNPRHLVRRRGQEARLRCSPMKGHSHVYWYRQLPEEGLKFMVYLQKENIIDESGMPKERFSAEFPKEGPSILRIQQVVRGDSAAYFCASSPGQGARGYTFGSGTRLTVV.